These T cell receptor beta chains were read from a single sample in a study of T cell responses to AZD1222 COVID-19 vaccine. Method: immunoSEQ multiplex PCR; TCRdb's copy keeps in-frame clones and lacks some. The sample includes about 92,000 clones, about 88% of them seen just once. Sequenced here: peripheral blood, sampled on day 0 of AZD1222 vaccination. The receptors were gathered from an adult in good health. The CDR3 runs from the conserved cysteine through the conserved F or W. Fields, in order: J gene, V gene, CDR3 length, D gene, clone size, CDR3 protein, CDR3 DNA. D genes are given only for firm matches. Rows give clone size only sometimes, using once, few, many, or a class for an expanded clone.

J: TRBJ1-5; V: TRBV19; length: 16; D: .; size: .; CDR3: CASNPRAQGSNQPQHF; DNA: TGTGCCAGTAACCCGAGGGCACAGGGCAGCAATCAGCCCCAGCATTTT
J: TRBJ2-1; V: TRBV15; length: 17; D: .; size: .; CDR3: CATSRESAGKTYNEQFF; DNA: TGTGCCACCAGCAGAGAGTCTGCCGGGAAAACCTACAATGAGCAGTTCTTC
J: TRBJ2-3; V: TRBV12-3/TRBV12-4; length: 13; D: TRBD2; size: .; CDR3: CASSLTSGGAQYF; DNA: TGTGCCAGCAGTTTGACTAGCGGGGGGGCGCAGTATTTT
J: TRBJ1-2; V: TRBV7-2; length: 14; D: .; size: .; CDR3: CASSLALSTYGYTF; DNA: TGTGCCAGCAGCTTAGCGCTAAGCACTTATGGCTACACCTTC
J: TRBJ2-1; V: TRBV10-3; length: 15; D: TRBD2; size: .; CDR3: CAISDSGVRVNEQFF; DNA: TGTGCCATCAGTGACAGCGGGGTACGGGTCAATGAGCAGTTCTTC
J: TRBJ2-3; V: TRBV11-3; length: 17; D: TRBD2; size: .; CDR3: CASSLDPTSDMSDTQYF; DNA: TGTGCCAGCAGCTTAGATCCGACTAGCGACATGTCAGATACGCAGTATTTT
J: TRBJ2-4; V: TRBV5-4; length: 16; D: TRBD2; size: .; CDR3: CASSLFGGAAKNIQYF; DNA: TGTGCCAGCAGCTTGTTCGGGGGGGCAGCCAAAAACATTCAGTACTTC
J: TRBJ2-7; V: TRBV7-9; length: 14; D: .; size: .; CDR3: CASSLGVGAHEQYF; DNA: TGTGCCAGCAGCTTAGGTGTGGGGGCCCACGAGCAGTACTTC
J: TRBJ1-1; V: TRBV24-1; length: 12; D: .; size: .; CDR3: CATSDLPDFAFF; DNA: TGTGCCACCAGTGATTTACCAGACTTCGCTTTCTTT
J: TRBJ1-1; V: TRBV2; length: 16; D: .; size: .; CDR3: CASSEMGPSRYTEAFF; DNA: TGTGCCAGCAGTGAAATGGGCCCCTCCAGGTACACTGAAGCTTTCTTT
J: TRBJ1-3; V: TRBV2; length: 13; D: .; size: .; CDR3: CASSTGLGNTIYF; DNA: TGTGCCAGCAGTACAGGGCTCGGAAACACCATATATTTT
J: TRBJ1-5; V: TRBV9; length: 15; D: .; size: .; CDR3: CASSVAGRGNQPQHF; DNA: TGTGCCAGCAGCGTAGCGGGTAGGGGTAATCAGCCCCAGCATTTT
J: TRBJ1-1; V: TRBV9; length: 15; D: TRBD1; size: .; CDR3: CASSVGGTGETEAFF; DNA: TGTGCCAGCAGCGTAGGTGGAACAGGGGAGACTGAAGCTTTCTTT
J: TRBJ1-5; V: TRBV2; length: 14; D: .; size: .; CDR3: CASSSQGSNQPQHF; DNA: TGTGCCAGCAGTTCACAGGGAAGCAATCAGCCCCAGCATTTT
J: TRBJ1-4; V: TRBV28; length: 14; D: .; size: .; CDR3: CASSSETRREKLFF; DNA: TGTGCCAGCAGTTCGGAGACCAGAAGGGAAAAACTGTTTTTT
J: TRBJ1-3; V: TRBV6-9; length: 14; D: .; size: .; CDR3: CATSPEGAGNTIYF; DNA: TGTGCCACCTCCCCAGAGGGTGCCGGAAACACCATATATTTT
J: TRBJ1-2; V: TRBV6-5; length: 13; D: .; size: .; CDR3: CASSYVMEYGYTF; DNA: TGTGCCAGCAGTTACGTCATGGAGTATGGCTACACCTTC
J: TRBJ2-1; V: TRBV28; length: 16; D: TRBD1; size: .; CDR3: CASSGPRDRAGHEQFF; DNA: TGTGCCAGCAGCGGGCCACGGGACAGGGCCGGACATGAGCAGTTCTTC
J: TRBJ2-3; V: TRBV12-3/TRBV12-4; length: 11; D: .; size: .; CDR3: CASSYTDTQYF; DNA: TGTGCCAGCAGCTACACAGATACGCAGTATTTT
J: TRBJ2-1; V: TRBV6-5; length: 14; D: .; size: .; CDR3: CASSPGPTVGEQFF; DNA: TGTGCCAGCAGTCCGGGCCCGACTGTAGGAGAGCAGTTCTTC
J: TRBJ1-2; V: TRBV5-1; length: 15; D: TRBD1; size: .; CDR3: CASSLGQGEMGGYTF; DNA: TGCGCCAGCAGCTTAGGACAGGGGGAAATGGGCGGCTACACCTTC
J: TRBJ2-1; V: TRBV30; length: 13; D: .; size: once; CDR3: CAWSQGAYNEQFF; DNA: TGTGCCTGGAGCCAGGGCGCCTACAATGAGCAGTTCTTC
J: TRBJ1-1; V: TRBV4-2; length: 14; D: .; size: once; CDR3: CASSLPQGDTEAFF; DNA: TGTGCCAGCAGCCTTCCACAGGGAGACACTGAAGCTTTCTTT
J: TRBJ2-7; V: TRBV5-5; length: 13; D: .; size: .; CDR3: CASSLGTLYEQYF; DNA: TGTGCCAGCAGCCTCGGGACTCTCTACGAGCAGTACTTC
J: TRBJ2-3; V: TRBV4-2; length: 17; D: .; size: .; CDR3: CASSQGVTGRATDTQYF; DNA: TGTGCCAGCAGCCAAGGCGTGACAGGGAGGGCCACAGATACGCAGTATTTT
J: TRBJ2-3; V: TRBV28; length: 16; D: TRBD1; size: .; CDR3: CASRLAGTGRPDTQYF; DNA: TGTGCCAGCAGACTCGCCGGGACAGGGAGGCCAGATACGCAGTATTTT
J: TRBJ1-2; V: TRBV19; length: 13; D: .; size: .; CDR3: CASSIGGADGYTF; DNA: TGTGCCAGTAGTATTGGGGGCGCGGATGGCTACACCTTC
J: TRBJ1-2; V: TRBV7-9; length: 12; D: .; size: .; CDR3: CASSWGMEGYTF; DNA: TGTGCCAGCAGCTGGGGGATGGAGGGCTACACCTTC
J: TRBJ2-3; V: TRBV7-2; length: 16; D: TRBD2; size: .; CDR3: CASSLVGGRGTDTQYF; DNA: TGTGCCAGCAGCTTAGTCGGCGGGAGAGGCACAGATACGCAGTATTTT
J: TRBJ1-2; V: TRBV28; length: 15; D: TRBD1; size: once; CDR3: CASSLGGGQGYGYTF; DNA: TGTGCCAGCAGTTTGGGTGGTGGACAGGGGTATGGCTACACCTTC
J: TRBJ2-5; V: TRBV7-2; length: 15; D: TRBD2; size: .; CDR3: CASSSGTTYQETQYF; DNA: TGTGCCAGCAGCTCAGGGACTACGTACCAAGAGACCCAGTACTTC
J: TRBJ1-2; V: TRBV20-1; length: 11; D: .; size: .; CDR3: CSLRQAQGYTF; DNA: TGCAGTTTGAGACAGGCTCAAGGCTACACCTTC
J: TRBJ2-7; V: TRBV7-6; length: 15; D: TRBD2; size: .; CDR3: CASSSPGLLSHEQYF; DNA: TGTGCCAGCAGCTCACCGGGACTATTGTCCCACGAGCAGTACTTC
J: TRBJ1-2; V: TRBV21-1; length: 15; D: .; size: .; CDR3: CASSPRGQDPYGYTF; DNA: TGTGCCAGCAGCCCCCGGGGCCAGGACCCCTATGGCTACACCTTC
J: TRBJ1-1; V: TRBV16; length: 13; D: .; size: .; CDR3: CASSQTRGTEAFF; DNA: TGTGCCAGCAGCCAAACCCGGGGCACTGAAGCTTTCTTT
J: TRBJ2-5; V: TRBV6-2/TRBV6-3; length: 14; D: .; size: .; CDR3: CASSRTQGGETQYF; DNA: TGTGCCAGCAGCCGGACACAGGGAGGAGAGACCCAGTACTTC
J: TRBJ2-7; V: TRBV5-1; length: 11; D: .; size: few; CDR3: CASSLLGEWYF; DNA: TGCGCCAGCAGCCTACTGGGAGAGTGGTACTTC
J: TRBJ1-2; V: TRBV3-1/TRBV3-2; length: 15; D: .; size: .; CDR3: CASSQSPSGVRGYTF; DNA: TGTGCCAGCAGCCAAAGCCCCTCGGGGGTAAGAGGCTACACCTTC
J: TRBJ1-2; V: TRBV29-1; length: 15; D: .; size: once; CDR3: CSVEDLGTGTDGYTF; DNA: TGCAGCGTTGAAGATCTGGGTACAGGTACGGATGGCTACACCTTC
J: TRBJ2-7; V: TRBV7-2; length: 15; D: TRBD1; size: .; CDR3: CASSSAGTGGFEQYF; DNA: TGTGCCAGCAGCTCAGCCGGGACAGGGGGCTTCGAGCAGTACTTC
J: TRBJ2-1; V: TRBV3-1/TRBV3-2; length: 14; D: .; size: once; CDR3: CASTRGGAINEQFF; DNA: TGTGCCAGCACCCGCGGAGGCGCTATTAATGAGCAGTTCTTC
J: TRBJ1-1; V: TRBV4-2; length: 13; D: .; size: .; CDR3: CASSQDWGSEAFF; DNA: TGTGCCAGCAGCCAAGATTGGGGATCTGAAGCTTTCTTT
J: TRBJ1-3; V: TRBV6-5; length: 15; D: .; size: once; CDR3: CASSRLWGSGNTIYF; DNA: TGTGCCAGCAGTCGACTTTGGGGATCTGGAAACACCATATATTTT
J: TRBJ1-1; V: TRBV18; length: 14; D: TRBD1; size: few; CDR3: CASSQQGAWAEAFF; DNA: TGTGCCAGCTCACAACAGGGGGCGTGGGCTGAAGCTTTCTTT
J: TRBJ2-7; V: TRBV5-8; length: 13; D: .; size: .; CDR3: CASSLDKTCEQYF; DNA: TGTGCCAGCAGCTTGGATAAGACCTGCGAGCAGTACTTC
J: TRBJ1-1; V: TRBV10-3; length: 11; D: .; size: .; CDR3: CAISDRAEAFF; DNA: TGTGCCATCAGTGATAGGGCTGAAGCTTTCTTT
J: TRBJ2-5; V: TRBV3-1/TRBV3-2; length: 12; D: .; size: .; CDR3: CASSHLSVAQYF; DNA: TGTGCCAGCAGCCATCTCTCCGTGGCCCAGTACTTC
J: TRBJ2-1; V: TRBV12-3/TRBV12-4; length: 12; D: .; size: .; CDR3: CASSLSLNEQFF; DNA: TGTGCCAGCAGTTTAAGTCTCAATGAGCAGTTCTTC
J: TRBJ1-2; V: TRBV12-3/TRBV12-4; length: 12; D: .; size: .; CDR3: CASSLGIYGYTF; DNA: TGTGCCAGCAGTTTAGGGATCTATGGCTACACCTTC
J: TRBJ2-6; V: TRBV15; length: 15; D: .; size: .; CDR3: CATSRARSGANVLTF; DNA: TGTGCCACCAGCAGGGCACGCTCTGGGGCCAACGTCCTGACTTTC
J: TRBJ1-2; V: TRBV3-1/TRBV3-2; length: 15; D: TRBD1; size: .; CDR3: CASSQAGGAYYGYTF; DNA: TGTGCCAGCAGCCAAGCAGGGGGCGCTTACTATGGCTACACCTTC
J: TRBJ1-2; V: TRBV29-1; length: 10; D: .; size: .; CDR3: CSAYTDLYTF; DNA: TGCAGCGCTTACACGGACCTATACACCTTC
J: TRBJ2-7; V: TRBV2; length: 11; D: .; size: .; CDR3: CASSDHYEQYF; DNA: TGTGCCAGCAGTGACCACTACGAGCAGTACTTC
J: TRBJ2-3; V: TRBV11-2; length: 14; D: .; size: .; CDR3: CASSLGGSTDTQYF; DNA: TGTGCCAGCAGCTTAGGCGGGAGCACAGATACGCAGTATTTT